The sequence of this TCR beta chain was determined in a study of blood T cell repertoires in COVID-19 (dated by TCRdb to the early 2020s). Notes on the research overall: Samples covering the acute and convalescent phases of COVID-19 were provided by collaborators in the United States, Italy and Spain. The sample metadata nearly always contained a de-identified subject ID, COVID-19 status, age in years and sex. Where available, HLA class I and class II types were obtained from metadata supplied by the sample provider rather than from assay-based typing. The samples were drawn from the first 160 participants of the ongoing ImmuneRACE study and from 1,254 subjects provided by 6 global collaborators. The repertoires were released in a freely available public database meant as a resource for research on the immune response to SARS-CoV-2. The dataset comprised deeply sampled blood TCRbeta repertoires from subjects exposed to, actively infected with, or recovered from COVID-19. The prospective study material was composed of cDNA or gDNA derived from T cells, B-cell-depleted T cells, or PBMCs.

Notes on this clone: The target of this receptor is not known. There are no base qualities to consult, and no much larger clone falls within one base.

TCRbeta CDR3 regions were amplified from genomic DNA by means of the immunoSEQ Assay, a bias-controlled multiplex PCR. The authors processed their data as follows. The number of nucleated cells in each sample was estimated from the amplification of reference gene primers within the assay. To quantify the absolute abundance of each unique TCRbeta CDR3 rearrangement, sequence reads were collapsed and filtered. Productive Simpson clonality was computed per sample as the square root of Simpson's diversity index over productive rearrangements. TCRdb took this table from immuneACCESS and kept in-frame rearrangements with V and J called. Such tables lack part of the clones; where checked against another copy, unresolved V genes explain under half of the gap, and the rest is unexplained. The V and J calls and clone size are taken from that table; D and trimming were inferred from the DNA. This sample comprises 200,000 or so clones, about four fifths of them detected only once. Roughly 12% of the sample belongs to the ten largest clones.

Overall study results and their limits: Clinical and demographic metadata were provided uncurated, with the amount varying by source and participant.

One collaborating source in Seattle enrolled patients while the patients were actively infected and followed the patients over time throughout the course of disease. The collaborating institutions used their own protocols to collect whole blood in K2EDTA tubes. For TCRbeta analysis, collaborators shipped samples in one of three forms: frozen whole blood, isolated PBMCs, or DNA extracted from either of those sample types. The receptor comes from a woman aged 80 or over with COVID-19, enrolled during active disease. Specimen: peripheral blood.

The nucleotides are TGTGCCAGCTCACCAGGTACCCACATCGGGGAGCTGTTTTTT. Protein translation: CASSPGTHIGELFF. Recombination joined TRBV18 with TRBJ2-2; no D gene call is confident. Inclusive of the bounding cysteine and phenylalanine, the CDR3 is 14 residues long. The read is trimmed to its CDR3 DNA, 42 bases read in frame from base 1. The germline V gene specifies KGHSH as CDR1 and LQKENI as CDR2. At the junction V is shortened by 2 bases and J by 7 bases, with 11 bases in between.